This T cell receptor (beta chain) was documented in a study of T cell changes during pregnancy in multiple sclerosis (dated by TCRdb to about 2019). Some background on the complete study: The study examined how the T cell repertoire changed over the course of pregnancy in women with multiple sclerosis.

Comment on this clone: This receptor's antigen is unknown. No per-base quality is available; no much larger clone lies one base away.

Library prep was done by the immunoSEQ multiplex PCR assay. The source is immuneACCESS, and TCRdb retained only in-frame sequences with V and J called. Part of the clones is not carried over; for the studies checked, unresolved V genes explain less than half of this, and the remainder is unexplained. In this sample the table shows some 36,000 clones, more than 85% of which occur a single time. Together, the top ten hold approximately 0.37% of the sample. Trimming accounts for 4 bases at V and 0 bases at J, while the number of junction bases matched to no gene is 5. The CDR3 sequence holds 14 residues, the cysteine and phenylalanine included. Of all the DNA, just the CDR3 is kept, 42 bases in frame from base 1. CDR1 and CDR2 are read off the germline V gene (reference sequence) as GTSNPN and SVGIG.

The source material was CD4+ T cells from peripheral blood mononuclear cells, sampled in the second trimester of pregnancy. The clonotype was recovered from a female donor with multiple sclerosis, enrolled in a pregnancy study. The receptor chain draws on TRBV30 and TRBJ1-1; 7 central bases correspond to TRBD1. The DNA reads as follows: TGTGCCTGGACCGGGACAGAGCTGAACACTGAAGCTTTCTTT. This gives the protein CAWTGTELNTEAFF.